The 8 T cell receptor beta chains below were found in one sample sequenced in a study of blood T cell repertoires in COVID-19. Clones were sequenced by immunoSEQ multiplex PCR, and TCRdb holds only the in-frame ones, with some missing. The top ten hold around 4.8% of the sample, which has some 210,000 clones, 75% to 90% seen once. Sequencing input: peripheral blood. These receptors all stem from a woman aged 35 to 49 with acute or convalescent COVID-19.

V is TRBV15 and J is TRBJ1-4; TRBD1 is a possible D gene (5 bases). Germline CDR1 and CDR2: LNHNV and YYDKDF (reference sequence). The CDR3 has 16 amino acids. Trimming pared 3 bases from V and 0 bases from J, leaving 11 bases between. In DNA, the CDR3 is TGTGCCACCAGCAGTGACAGAGCCCCAACTAATGAAAAACTGTTTTTT. This encodes CATSSDRAPTNEKLFF.

The chain recombines TRBV5-1 with TRBJ1-1; a weak D match, TRBD1 (6 bases). Germline CDR1 SGHRS, CDR2 YFSETQ. V shed 4 bases and J shed 5 bases, with 12 bases lying between them. The CDR3 is 13 residues long. The CDR3 sequence: CASSRTVGTEAFF. DNA for the CDR3: TGCGCCAGCAGCCGGACAGTGGGGACTGAAGCTTTCTTT.

The chain joins TRBV30 to TRBJ1-4, with D possibly matching TRBD1 (5 bases). Germline CDR1 is GTSNPN and CDR2 is SVGIG (reference sequence). V gave up 2 bases and J gave up 8 bases, with 15 bases separating them. There are 14 residues in the CDR3. The CDR3 DNA is TGTGCCTGGAGTCCGGGCAGGGTGGGGGAAAAACTGTTTTTT. It codes for CAWSPGRVGEKLFF.

This clone was seen just once. V is TRBV6-5 and J is TRBJ2-5; TRBD2 aligns across 8 bases. The CDR3 contains 15 residues. V shed 2 bases, J shed 0 bases, and the junction held 2 bases outside the gene matches. Germline CDR1 MNHEY, CDR2 SVGAGI. CDR3 amino acids: CASSYRRGDQETQYF. The CDR3, as DNA: TGTGCCAGCAGTTACCGGCGGGGGGACCAAGAGACCCAGTACTTC.

In DNA form, the CDR3 reads TGTGCCAGCAGCTTGACTACTAGCGGAGCGACAGATACGCAGTATTTT. This encodes CASSLTTSGATDTQYF. V gene TRBV7-2 combines with J gene TRBJ2-3, with 8 bases aligning to TRBD2. CDR1 is SGHTA, CDR2 FQGNSA, per germline. V gave up 3 bases and J gave up 3 bases; unmatched junction bases: 8. The CDR3 extends over 16 amino acids.

This clone was seen once. Other DNA sequences within the sample encode an identical CDR3. V usage is TRBV27 and J usage is TRBJ1-5, with unresolved D. Trimming removed 6 bases from V and 4 bases from J, with 13 bases in between. This CDR3 region has 14 residues. The germline gives CDR1 MNHEY, CDR2 SMNVEV (reference sequence). The CDR3 sequence is CASSPGTGNQPQHF. CDR3 coding DNA: TGTGCCAGCAGCCCGGGTACGGGAAATCAGCCCCAGCATTTT.

This clone was observed a single time. J is TRBJ1-1 and V is TRBV2; tentative D call: TRBD1 (6 bases). The length of the CDR3 is 14 residues. The germline CDR1 and CDR2 sequences are SNHLY and FYNNEI. Trimming cost V 5 bases and J 4 bases, with 14 bases left between them. This CDR3 reads CASSPTGKGTEAFF. The CDR3 nucleotides are TGTGCCAGCAGTCCAACAGGGAAGGGCACTGAAGCTTTCTTT.

This sequence joins TRBV21-1 and TRBJ1-5; TRBD1 reflects the table's D call only, with no check against the DNA. TRBV21-1 is given as a pseudogene. The CDR3 has 15 residues. The CDR3 DNA is TGTGCCAGCAGCAAAGAGGGACCCAGGGGTCAGCCCCAGCATTTT. Translation gives CASSKEGPRGQPQHF.